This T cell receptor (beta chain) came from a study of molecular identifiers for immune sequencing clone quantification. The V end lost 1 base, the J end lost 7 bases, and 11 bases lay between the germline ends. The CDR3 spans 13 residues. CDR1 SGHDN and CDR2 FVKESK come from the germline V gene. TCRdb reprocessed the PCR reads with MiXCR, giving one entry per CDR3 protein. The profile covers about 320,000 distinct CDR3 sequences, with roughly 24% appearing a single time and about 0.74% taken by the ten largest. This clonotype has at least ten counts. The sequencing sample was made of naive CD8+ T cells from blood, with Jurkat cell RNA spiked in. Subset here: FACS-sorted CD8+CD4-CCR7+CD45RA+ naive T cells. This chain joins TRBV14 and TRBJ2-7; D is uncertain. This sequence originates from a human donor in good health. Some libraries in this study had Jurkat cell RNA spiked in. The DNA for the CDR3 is TGTGCCAGCAGCCAAGTTACGGTCGGGGAGCAGTACTTC. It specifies CASSQVTVGEQYF.